The 25 T cell receptor beta chains in this list originate from one sample, sequenced in a study of T cell changes during pregnancy in multiple sclerosis (dated by TCRdb to between 2018 and 2021). Library prep was done by the immunoSEQ multiplex PCR assay. TCRdb holds this immuneACCESS table with in-frame rearrangements only. Some clones are missing; in checked studies, unresolved V genes explain under half, and the rest has no known cause. This sample lists about 47,000 clones; around 89% were detected once. The top ten clonotypes cover roughly 8% of the sample. Source: CD8+ T cells from peripheral blood mononuclear cells, taken in the second trimester of pregnancy. The receptors were gathered from a female donor with multiple sclerosis, enrolled in a pregnancy study.

J is TRBJ1-2 and V is TRBV6-1; D may be TRBD1 (6 bases). The CDR3 runs to 14 residues. Germline lookup yields CDR1 MNHNS and CDR2 SASEGT. Deletions cut 5 bases from V and 2 bases from J, with 12 bases between. The CDR3 DNA reads TGTGCCAGCAGTCCCTCGGGGGGCAACTATGGCTACACCTTC. Protein sequence: CASSPSGGNYGYTF.

The chain employs TRBV4-1 and TRBJ1-3, with no clear D. The V gene lost 0 bases and the J gene lost 4 bases, with 10 bases spanning the gap. The CDR3 sequence is 15 residues long. CDR1 and CDR2 from the germline V gene are MGHRA and YSYEKL. CDR3 loop: CASSQDPDSGNTIYF. The CDR3 DNA sequence: TGCGCCAGCAGCCAAGACCCAGATTCAGGAAACACCATATATTTT.

The chain joins TRBV27 to TRBJ2-5; D is unclear. The CDR3 length is 14 residues. Germline V gene lookup returns CDR1 MNHEY and CDR2 SMNVEV (reference sequence). Trimming cost V 5 bases and J 2 bases, with 12 bases left between them. CDR3 region: CASSRRQTQETQYF. The CDR3 DNA reads as TGTGCCAGCAGTCGAAGACAAACTCAAGAGACCCAGTACTTC.

V is TRBV6-5 and J is TRBJ1-5, with D possibly TRBD1 on 5 matching bases. Looked up from germline, CDR1 is MNHEY and CDR2 is SVGAGI. The CDR3 covers 15 residues. Trimming left V 2 bases short and J 3 bases short, with 11 bases between. The CDR3, as DNA: TGTGCCAGCAGTTACAGGGAGGGGCACAATCAGCCCCAGCATTTT. Translation gives CASSYREGHNQPQHF.

The chain employs TRBV6-1 and TRBJ2-3, with D hard to call. CDR3 size: 12 residues. The ends were cut back, 7 bases at V and 4 bases at J, with 9 bases in the middle. Germline CDR1 reads MNHNS; CDR2 reads SASEGT. The CDR3 loop is CASNLRPDTQYF. The CDR3 coding sequence is TGTGCCAGCAATCTGAGGCCAGATACGCAGTATTTT.

The chain is built from TRBV5-5 and TRBJ2-7; 12 nucleotides match TRBD1. Germline V CDR1 and CDR2: SGHKS, YYEKEE (reference sequence). The CDR3 extends over 16 amino acids. Losses at the gene ends were 0 bases for V and 5 bases for J; bases not matched to a gene: 6. The CDR3 here is CASSLDGTGGWNEQYF. CDR3 DNA sequence: TGTGCCAGCAGCTTGGACGGGACAGGGGGCTGGAACGAGCAGTACTTC.

V gene TRBV29-1 combines with J gene TRBJ2-1, with 12 positions matching TRBD2. The CDR3 sequence is 13 residues long. Germline-derived CDR1 and CDR2 are SQVTM and ANQGSEA. With V trimmed by 3 bases and J by 9 bases, 3 bases remained unmatched. CDR3 sequence reads: CSVDLAGGFEQFF. The DNA for the CDR3 is TGCAGCGTTGATCTAGCGGGGGGGTTTGAGCAGTTCTTC.

For the CDR3, the DNA is TGCGCCAGCAGCCAAGAAAGGACACATCACAACACTGAAGCTTTCTTT. Translating it yields CASSQERTHHNTEAFF. The genes are TRBV4-1 and TRBJ1-1; TRBD1 might be the D (5 bases). CDR1 MGHRA and CDR2 YSYEKL come from the germline V gene. The ends were cut back, 0 bases at V and 2 bases at J, with 13 bases in the middle. This CDR3 is 16 amino acids long.

The sample holds one count of this clone. The CDR3 region is CASSYSSGQGLGEQYF. The CDR3 DNA follows: TGTGCCAGCAGTTACTCATCGGGACAGGGGTTAGGGGAGCAGTACTTC. The genes are TRBV6-5 and TRBJ2-7; 10 bases are a match to TRBD1. Trimming removed 0 bases from V and 7 bases from J; junction bases left unmatched: 9. This CDR3 has 16 residues. Germline loops: CDR1 MNHEY, CDR2 SVGAGI.

The chain recombines TRBV4-2 with TRBJ2-3; TRBD2 might be the D (5 bases). CDR1 is LGHNA and CDR2 is YNFKEQ in the germline V gene. The V gene lost 5 bases and the J gene lost 3 bases, with 21 bases spanning the gap. The CDR3 totals 17 residues. CDR3 coding DNA: TGTGCCAGCAGCTATAACCCTGGGCTAGCAGGTACAGATACGCAGTATTTT. It is translated as CASSYNPGLAGTDTQYF.

The chain's CDR3 is CASSLVSGPYNEQFF. CDR3 nucleotide sequence: TGTGCCAGCAGCTTAGTTAGCGGCCCTTACAATGAGCAGTTCTTC. The J gene is TRBJ2-1, the V gene TRBV11-2, with D possibly matching TRBD2 (6 bases). Looked up from germline, CDR1 is SGHAT and CDR2 is FQNNGV. There are 15 residues in the CDR3. V was shortened by 1 base and J by 4 bases, with 11 bases between the two germline ends.

The gene calls are TRBV4-2 and TRBJ2-2; 13 nucleotides agree with TRBD2. Germline V CDR1 and CDR2: LGHNA, YNFKEQ. Trimming took 4 bases from V and 7 from J; bases not matched to a gene: 9. The CDR3 consists of 17 residues. CDR3: CASSPVLAGGGGGELFF. CDR3 nucleotide sequence: TGTGCCAGCAGCCCGGTACTAGCGGGGGGGGGCGGCGGGGAGCTGTTTTTT.

The rearrangement uses TRBV29-1 and TRBJ2-1; 14 positions agree with TRBD2. The CDR3 loop spans 17 amino acids. V lost 6 bases and J lost 0; bases outside the gene matches: 7. Germline assignment: CDR1 SQVTM and CDR2 ANQGSEA. The CDR3 loop is CSVAGLAGEPSYNEQFF. CDR3 in DNA: TGCAGCGTGGCGGGACTAGCGGGGGAACCCTCCTACAATGAGCAGTTCTTC.

The chain joins TRBV7-9 to TRBJ2-3; 8 bases fit TRBD2. In germline, CDR1 is SEHNR, CDR2 FQNEAQ (reference sequence). The CDR3 covers 13 residues. V trimming: 8 bases; J trimming: 1 base; junction bases outside the gene matches: 2. This CDR3 is CASGRGGTDTQYF. The DNA for the CDR3 is TGTGCCAGCGGGCGGGGGGGCACAGATACGCAGTATTTT.

The rearrangement links TRBV5-1 to TRBJ2-7, with 7 positions matching TRBD1. Germline CDR1 SGHRS, CDR2 YFSETQ. The CDR3 has 13 residues. The ends lost 5 bases at V and 0 bases at J; junction bases unmatched: 2. CDR3 region: CASRQGSSYEQYF. As DNA, the CDR3 is TGCGCCAGCAGACAGGGGAGCTCCTACGAGCAGTACTTC.

The chain links TRBV6-1 to TRBJ2-1; 9 bases match TRBD2. CDR3 length equals 15 residues. Trimming removed 10 bases from V and 7 bases from J; junction bases left unmatched: 14. CDR1 MNHNS and CDR2 SASEGT come from the germline V gene. In DNA, the CDR3 is TGTGCCATCGACCCCCTGGCGGGGGGGAGAAATGAGCAGTTCTTC. This translates into CAIDPLAGGRNEQFF.

The V and J genes are TRBV5-4 and TRBJ2-2; D not resolved. Germline loops: CDR1 SGHNT, CDR2 YYREEE (reference sequence). V gave up 4 bases and J gave up 3 bases, with 16 bases separating them. There are 16 residues in the CDR3. CDR3 sequence (DNA): TGTGCCAGCAGCCCCCGCGTCACTGCATACACCGGGGAGCTGTTTTTT. Protein sequence: CASSPRVTAYTGELFF.

The gene calls are TRBV7-9 and TRBJ1-5, with 7 bases lining up with TRBD1. This CDR3 has 14 amino acids. Germline CDR1 is SEHNR and CDR2 is FQNEAQ (reference sequence). Unmatched junction bases numbered 7, after V lost 5 bases and J lost 6 bases. CDR3 in amino acids: CASSHTGEVQPQHF. The CDR3 DNA reads as TGTGCCAGCAGCCATACAGGGGAAGTTCAGCCCCAGCATTTT.

The chain joins TRBV6-1 to TRBJ2-5, with D perhaps matching TRBD1 (6 bases). From germline, CDR1 is MNHNS and CDR2 SASEGT. V lost 2 bases to trimming and J lost 2 bases, with 9 bases between them. This CDR3 region has 14 residues. In DNA form, the CDR3 reads TGTGCCAGCAGTGAACTGGGACAACAAGAGACCCAGTACTTC. Residues: CASSELGQQETQYF.

The J gene is TRBJ2-5, the V gene TRBV7-9; D not certain. This CDR3 is built from 13 residues. V lost 1 base, J lost 5 bases, and 8 bases lay in between. CDR1 and CDR2 from the germline V gene are SEHNR and FQNEAQ (reference sequence). The CDR3 is CASSLVVEETQYF. The CDR3 nucleotides read TGTGCCAGCAGCTTAGTGGTTGAGGAGACCCAGTACTTC.

This chain connects TRBV7-6 to TRBJ2-1; TRBD2 matches at 8 bases. Germline V gene data show CDR1 as SGHVS and CDR2 as FNYEAQ. V trimming: 2 bases; J trimming: 8 bases; junction bases outside the gene matches: 14. The CDR3 sequence is 17 residues long. This CDR3 reads CASSLPPDGGASYEQFF. CDR3 in DNA: TGTGCCAGCAGCTTACCCCCCGACGGGGGGGCAAGCTATGAGCAGTTCTTC.

The chain carries TRBV5-6 and TRBJ2-1; a weak D match, TRBD2 (6 bases). With 4 bases removed from V and 6 bases from J, the gap between germline ends came to 20 bases. This CDR3 comprises 16 residues. Germline loops: CDR1 SGHDT, CDR2 YYEEEE. In DNA form, the CDR3 reads TGTGCCAGCAGCCAAACATGGGGGGTTTTAGGCAATGAGCAGTTCTTC. Its translation is CASSQTWGVLGNEQFF. The variable domain in full, with the rest retrieved from reference TRBV5-6 and TRBJ2-1, is DAGVTQSPTHLIKTRGQQVTLRCSPKSGHDTVSWYQQALGQGPQFIFQYYEEEERQRGNFPDRFSGHQFPNYSSELNVNALLLGDSALYLCASSQTWGVLGNEQFFGPGTRLTVL.

V usage is TRBV29-1 and J usage is TRBJ2-7; TRBD2 agrees at 10 bases. The V gene end was trimmed by 4 bases and the J gene end by 2 bases; junction bases not matched to a gene: 5. This CDR3 is 14 amino acids long. Germline CDR1 is SQVTM and CDR2 is ANQGSEA. The CDR3 bases are TGCAGCGTTGGGGGGGGGACTAGCGCCTACGAGCAGTACTTC. Residues: CSVGGGTSAYEQYF.

This rearrangement joins TRBV19 to TRBJ2-7; TRBD1 might be the D (6 bases). V lost 5 bases and J 6 bases, leaving 11 bases between the germline ends. CDR3 length: 12 residues. Germline values: CDR1 LNHDA, CDR2 SQIVND (reference sequence). The CDR3 loop is CASSVRGAEQYF. The CDR3 DNA sequence: TGTGCCAGTAGTGTCAGGGGTGCCGAGCAGTACTTC.

Only a few counts were recorded for this clone. The chain joins TRBV14 to TRBJ2-2, with D perhaps matching TRBD2 (6 bases). The length of the CDR3 is 15 residues. The V end was cut by 3 bases, the J end by 5 bases, with 13 bases between. The germline CDR1 and CDR2 sequences are SGHDN and FVKESK. For the CDR3, the DNA is TGTGCCAGCAGCCATGAGCTGGGGGGAACCGGGGAGCTGTTTTTT. As protein: CASSHELGGTGELFF.